This entry concerns a single TCR beta chain. The sample contains more than one DNA sequence encoding this CDR3. This CDR3 has 13 residues. V lost 2 bases, J lost 1 base, and 8 bases lay in between. Germline values: CDR1 SQVTM, CDR2 ANQGSEA. In replicate PCRs of sorted subsets, about 200 ng DNA, approximately 32,000 T cell genomes, was used. As originally analysed: From ImmunoSEQ came sequences covering only the junction and carrying no quality scores, so filtering differed. TCRdb's table, derived via immunoSEQ multiplex PCR, lists solely in-frame clones and lacks some. The V and J calls and the clone size are those of that table, but D and trimming were determined from the DNA. This table holds around 2.5 million clones, 93% found once. The record originates from a study of shared clonotypes between healthy human individuals.

Sequences were obtained from naive CD4+ T cells from PBMCs. Subset given: CD45RA+ positively selected. This sequence joins TRBV29-1 and TRBJ1-1; D uncertain. This clonotype was obtained from a man aged 18 to 35 in good health. Some clones in this sample may be carry-over from other donors' samples. For the CDR3, the DNA is TGCAGCGTTGAAAGGAGACAGAACACTGAAGCTTTCTTT. Translation: CSVERRQNTEAFF.